Below, 10 T cell receptor beta chains from the same sample are listed, as sequenced in a study of OX40 agonist ivuxolimab in advanced cancers. Repertoires were generated with immunoSEQ multiplex PCR, while TCRdb's copy carries only in-frame clones and drops some. The table shows about 30,000 clones, with almost 85% occurring only once. The sequencing here drew on CD4+ or CD8+ T cells sorted from blood, taken in a trial of the OX40 agonist ivuxolimab. These receptors came from an adult with an advanced solid tumor such as melanoma, head and neck, liver or kidney cancer.

The chain uses TRBV6-5 and TRBJ1-1; D may be TRBD1 (6 bases). V was clipped by 0 bases and J by 2 bases, with 7 bases between them. The CDR3 extends over 14 amino acids. Germline V lookup: CDR1 MNHEY, CDR2 SVGAGI. The CDR3 sequence is CASSYSGHNTEAFF. The CDR3 DNA reads TGTGCCAGCAGTTACTCGGGACACAACACTGAAGCTTTCTTT.

The chain is built from TRBV19 and TRBJ2-7; D gene ambiguous. The CDR3 runs to 15 residues. Germline CDR1 and CDR2: LNHDA and SQIVND (reference sequence). Trimming removed 5 bases at V and 1 base at J, with 15 bases between. Here the CDR3 reads CASSPFGRASYEQYF. DNA of the CDR3: TGTGCCAGTAGTCCGTTCGGTCGGGCATCCTACGAGCAGTACTTC.

The chain is built from TRBV27 and TRBJ2-3; no clear D. The CDR3 runs 12 residues. Germline assignment: CDR1 MNHEY and CDR2 SMNVEV (reference sequence). Trimming removed 5 bases at V and 1 base at J, with 4 bases between. For the CDR3, the DNA is TGTGCCAGCAGTCAGGGCACAGATACGCAGTATTTT. This gives the protein CASSQGTDTQYF.

This clone was counted a single time. The V and J genes are TRBV5-6 and TRBJ2-1; a weak D match, TRBD2 (5 bases). The V gene lost 3 bases and the J gene lost 6 bases, with 10 bases spanning the gap. The CDR3 length is 13 residues. CDR1 is SGHDT, CDR2 YYEEEE, per germline. For the CDR3, the DNA is TGTGCCAGCAGCTCCACTAGTGTCAATGAGCAGTTCTTC. It codes for CASSSTSVNEQFF.

The chain couples TRBV11-2 to TRBJ2-7; D unresolved. This CDR3 comprises 12 residues. Trimming removed 5 bases at V and 2 bases at J, with 7 bases between. CDR1 SGHAT and CDR2 FQNNGV come from the germline V gene. The CDR3 region has the DNA TGTGCCAGCAGCCCCGGACCCTACGAGCAGTACTTC. Its protein is CASSPGPYEQYF.

The table lists this clone with a count of one. The DNA of the CDR3 is TGTGCCATCAGGGAGGCCAAGACAGGGTCGGTGAGTGGCTACACCTTC. It translates to CAIREAKTGSVSGYTF. J is TRBJ1-2 and V is TRBV10-3, with 7 bases identical to TRBD1. The V gene's germline CDR1 is ENHRY and CDR2 SYGVKD. With V trimmed by 6 bases and J by 7 bases, 17 bases remained unmatched. This CDR3 is 16 amino acids long.

The rearrangement links TRBV6-5 to TRBJ1-1; 7 nucleotides agree with TRBD1. The trim removed 5 bases at V and 11 bases at J, leaving 5 bases unmatched. The V gene's germline CDR1 is MNHEY and CDR2 SVGAGI. This CDR3 contains 11 residues. CDR3 in amino acids: CASSDRVSAFF. The CDR3 DNA is TGTGCCAGCAGTGACAGGGTAAGCGCTTTCTTT.

The rearrangement uses TRBV6-5 and TRBJ1-1; D is undetermined. V was cut by 2 bases and J by 4 bases, with 11 bases left in between. Germline V lookup: CDR1 MNHEY, CDR2 SVGAGI. The CDR3 loop spans 14 amino acids. This CDR3 is CASSYTRGSTEAFF. In nucleotides, the CDR3 is TGTGCCAGCAGTTACACCCGGGGTAGCACTGAAGCTTTCTTT.

The chain recombines TRBV7-6 with TRBJ2-7; D may be TRBD2 (5 bases). The germline V gene has CDR1 SGHVS and CDR2 FNYEAQ. The CDR3 length is 12 residues. V lost 5 bases to trimming and J lost 6 bases, with 11 bases between them. The CDR3, as DNA: TGTGCCAGCAGCCTAAATGAGGGCGAGCAGTACTTC. Translated: CASSLNEGEQYF.

The chain combines TRBV6-4 with TRBJ1-6; D possibly corresponds to TRBD1 (5 bases). The length of the CDR3 is 14 residues. Germline assignment: CDR1 MRHNA and CDR2 SNTAGT. Trimming pared 2 bases from V and 5 bases from J, leaving 7 bases between. In DNA, the CDR3 is TGTGCCAGCAGTGACGGCAGGGATAATTCACCCCTCCACTTT. It yields the protein CASSDGRDNSPLHF.